This TCR beta chain was recovered during a study of CD8+ T cells in alopecia areata. About the research overall: Tofacitinib dosing lasted 6 to 18 months, which was then followed by 6 months off drug.

Per the germline V gene, CDR1 is MNHEY and CDR2 is SMNVEV (reference sequence). This CDR3 has 13 amino acids. Trimming shortened V by 4 bases and J by 3 bases, and 10 bases separated the two germline ends. Regarding this clone: Its antigen is not identified.

Study-wide points: Scalp sample sequencing also detects resident alphabeta T cells of normal skin. Lesional scalp, especially alopecia totalis/universalis, showed higher clonality than normal scalp. Under tofacitinib, numerous expanded lesional clonotypes remained detectable in scalp and blood.

Treatment of the sample: oral pan-JAK inhibitor, 5-10 mg twice daily. Reverse transcribed after extraction, RNA yielded cDNA as the sequencing template. TCRdb's copy holds only in-frame clones and misses some; the assay was immunoSEQ multiplex PCR. The sample yields over 100,000 clones, 53% seen once. This receptor was taken from a human donor with alopecia areata. The sequenced sample was CD4+ T cells sorted from blood, obtained at week 4, from a patient treated with tofacitinib. This chain uses TRBV27 with TRBJ2-7, with a tentative D call TRBD1 (5 bases). The DNA of the CDR3 is TGTGCCAGCAGTTCTTCCGACAGCTACGAGCAGTACTTC. Residues: CASSSSDSYEQYF.